This T cell receptor beta chain emerged from a study of CD8+CD57+ T cells in acquired aplastic anemia. Study at large: CD4+ and CD8+ cells, once sorted, gave DNA averaging about 3 ug.

Genomic DNA served as template for TCR beta VDJ and CDR3 profiling. TCRdb redid the calling of the reads with MiXCR, one entry per CDR3 protein. The sample lists approximately 50,000 distinct CDR3 sequences, around 70% seen once, with approximately 31% in the top ten. The CDR3 is 16 amino acids. The germline CDR1 and CDR2 sequences are LNHNV and YYDKDF (reference sequence). Study observations and caveats: The study identified almost 30 CD8+ CDR3 sequences shared by patients and controls.

As concerns this clonotype: Its antigen remains unidentified. Compared with germline, one end of the junction differs, possibly owing to a read error.

This chain links TRBV15 with TRBJ1-4; D call uncertain. The TCR originated in a human donor in good health, serving as a control. The sequencing sample was made of sorted CD4+, CD8+, or CD8+CD57+ T cells (not recorded which) from PBMCs. The CDR3 loop reads CATNSRIVVTNEKLFF. CDR3 DNA sequence: TGTGCCACCAACAGCAGGATAGTGGTGACTAATGAGAAACTGTTTTTT.